The rows below give T cell receptor beta chains drawn from one sample of a study of T cells in Graves' hyperthyroidism and ophthalmopathy. Using its own MiXCR run on the multiplex PCR reads, TCRdb lists one record per CDR3 protein. The data contain about 480,000 distinct CDR3 sequences, approximately 25% of them seen just once; the ten biggest clones take up about 11%. Sequenced input: blood. The receptors stem from a woman aged 25 to 39 with Graves' ophthalmopathy. The CDR3 runs from the conserved cysteine through the conserved F or W. The D gene is left open where the match is weak. Clone size is stated in some rows and not others, as once, few, many or a class when expanded.

TRBJ2-7,.,TRBV6-2/TRBV6-3,13,many,CASSSGASYEQYF,TGTGCCAGCAGTTCAGGAGCGAGCTACGAGCAGTACTTC
TRBJ2-7,.,TRBV5-1,15,.,CASSPGGAGRYEQYF,TGCGCCAGCAGCCCGGGCGGGGCAGGGCGCTACGAGCAGTACTTC
TRBJ2-5,.,TRBV5-4,15,many,CASSSTGIGEETQYF,TGTGCCAGCAGCTCTACAGGGATTGGCGAAGAGACCCAGTACTTC
TRBJ1-2,.,TRBV2,15,many,CASSEAGSSYYGYTF,TGTGCCAGCAGTGAGGCCGGGAGTAGTTACTATGGCTACACCTTC
TRBJ1-2,.,TRBV6-1,16,many,CASRPTGTPTNYGYTF,TGTGCCAGCAGGCCCACCGGGACACCTACTAACTATGGCTACACCTTC
TRBJ2-7,.,TRBV28,15,many,CASSLPHGAGREQYF,TGTGCCAGCAGTTTGCCTCATGGGGCTGGACGCGAGCAGTACTTC
TRBJ2-3,TRBD1,TRBV2,14,.,CASSVGQGTDTQYF,TGTGCCAGCAGTGTCGGACAGGGCACAGATACGCAGTATTTT
TRBJ2-2,.,TRBV6-1,14,many,CASTPGRRTGELFF,TGTGCCAGCACCCCAGGGAGAAGGACCGGGGAGCTGTTTTTT
TRBJ2-7,.,TRBV28,14,.,CASSSHGSSYEQYF,TGTGCCAGCAGTTCGCACGGGAGCTCCTACGAGCAGTACTTC
TRBJ1-1,.,TRBV6-2/TRBV6-3,16,.,CASSYSYGIVNTDAFF,TGTGCCAGCAGTTACTCGTACGGGATAGTGAACACTGATGCTTTCTTT